This passage covers 19 T cell receptor beta chains from one sample sequenced in a study of identifying expanded T cells in peripheral blood. The repertoire was sequenced with immunoSEQ multiplex PCR; TCRdb's copy has only in-frame clones and lacks some. The table records around 95,000 clones, around nine tenths of them present only once. Sample: blood. All receptors come from a person aged 18 to 70 in good health.

The chain is built from TRBV27 and TRBJ2-7; 8 bases fit TRBD2. The length of the CDR3 is 15 residues. The germline CDR1 and CDR2 sequences are MNHEY and SMNVEV (reference sequence). The ends lost 6 bases at V and 2 bases at J; junction bases unmatched: 9. The CDR3: CASRFISGTPYEQYF. DNA of the CDR3: TGTGCCAGCAGATTCATTAGCGGGACCCCCTACGAGCAGTACTTC.

The J gene is TRBJ2-1, the V gene TRBV11-2, with 10 bases fitting TRBD2. CDR1 is SGHAT, CDR2 FQNNGV, per germline. Trimming cost V 0 bases and J 4 bases; bases outside gene matches: 3. This CDR3 comprises 16 residues. CDR3 region: CASSLEAGGRYNEQFF. The CDR3 DNA reads TGTGCCAGCAGCTTAGAAGCGGGGGGGAGATACAATGAGCAGTTCTTC.

The chain carries TRBV27 and TRBJ2-1; D possibly corresponds to TRBD2 (5 bases). The V and J ends lost 2 bases and 8 bases respectively, with 7 bases between them. This CDR3 has 12 residues. Per germline, CDR1 MNHEY and CDR2 SMNVEV (reference sequence). CDR3 coding DNA: TGTGCCAGCAGTTTAGGAGGCTATGAGCAGTTCTTC. Protein: CASSLGGYEQFF.

The chain recombines TRBV6-5 with TRBJ1-1; tentative D call: TRBD1 (6 bases). The V end lost 0 bases, the J end lost 5 bases, and 13 bases lay between the germline ends. Looked up from germline, CDR1 is MNHEY and CDR2 is SVGAGI. The CDR3 totals 15 residues. The CDR3 loop reads CASSYSFRGGTEAFF. The DNA of the CDR3 is TGTGCCAGCAGTTACTCGTTCAGGGGAGGGACTGAAGCTTTCTTT.

This clone came up once. The genes are TRBV7-9 and TRBJ2-2; TRBD2 might be the D (6 bases). The germline V gene has CDR1 SEHNR and CDR2 FQNEAQ (reference sequence). V was shortened by 2 bases and J by 6 bases, with 16 bases between the two germline ends. This CDR3 comprises 16 residues. CDR3 bases: TGTGCCAGCAGCTTACCTAGCCTTGGAGGGGCCGGGGAGCTGTTTTTT. Translated, it gives CASSLPSLGGAGELFF.

The chain carries TRBV30 and TRBJ1-6, with 7 bases lining up with TRBD1. The germline CDR1 and CDR2 sequences are GTSNPN and SVGIG (reference sequence). The V gene end was trimmed by 0 bases and the J gene end by 11 bases; junction bases not matched to a gene: 7. CDR3 length: 14 amino acids. The CDR3 coding sequence is TGTGCCTGGAGTGTACGGGTCAGGGGGGCACCCCTCCACTTT. Encoded protein: CAWSVRVRGAPLHF. Combining the CDR3 with reference TRBV30 and TRBJ1-6 gives the whole variable domain SQTIHQWPATLVQPVGSPLSLECTVEGTSNPNLYWYRQAAGRGLQLLFYSVGIGQISSEVPQNLSASRPQDRQFILSSKKLLLSDSGFYLCAWSVRVRGAPLHFGNGTRLTVT.

The rearrangement uses TRBV5-1 and TRBJ1-2, with 7 positions matching TRBD1. Per germline, CDR1 SGHRS and CDR2 YFSETQ. CDR3 length: 17 residues. J lost 4 bases, V lost 0 bases, and 12 bases had no gene match. The CDR3 region has the DNA TGCGCCAGCAGCTTGGCCCTAAGGGGGCACCTCACCTATGGCTACACCTTC. It translates to CASSLALRGHLTYGYTF. Using reference TRBV5-1 and TRBJ1-2 for the parts outside the CDR3, the full variable domain is KAGVTQTPRYLIKTRGQQVTLSCSPISGHRSVSWYQQTPGQGLQFLFEYFSETQRNKGNFPGRFSGRQFSNSRSEMNVSTLELGDSALYLCASSLALRGHLTYGYTFGSGTRLTVV.

The chain couples TRBV5-6 to TRBJ2-2, with D tentatively TRBD1 or TRBD2 (5 bases each). Germline CDR1 reads SGHDT; CDR2 reads YYEEEE. V was pared by 4 bases and J by 7 bases, with 20 bases between. The CDR3 contains 16 residues. CDR3 sequence (DNA): TGTGCCAGCAGCCGCGGCCCCCAGGGAGAGGACGGGGAGCTGTTTTTT. Protein sequence: CASSRGPQGEDGELFF.

V usage is TRBV19 and J usage is TRBJ1-2; 8 nucleotides match TRBD1. This CDR3 has 15 amino acids. Germline CDR1 LNHDA, CDR2 SQIVND (reference sequence). V shed 0 bases and J 6 bases; nucleotides not matched to a gene: 6. In DNA, the CDR3 is TGTGCCAGTAGTATAGACCCCAGGGGGCTGAATGGCTACACCTTC. Its translation is CASSIDPRGLNGYTF.

DNA for the CDR3: TGCGCCAGCAGCCAAGATAAGCGGGGGGGCACAGATACGCAGTATTTT. This codes for CASSQDKRGGTDTQYF. J is TRBJ2-3 and V is TRBV4-1; 9 bases line up with TRBD2. The germline CDR1 and CDR2 sequences are MGHRA and YSYEKL. After removal of 0 bases from V and 1 base from J, the junction contained 2 bases not matched to a gene. The CDR3 length is 16 residues.

The rearrangement links TRBV19 to TRBJ1-5; a possible D gene is TRBD1 (5 bases). CDR1 is LNHDA, CDR2 SQIVND, per germline (reference sequence). CDR3 length: 18 amino acids. V was shortened by 1 base and J by 0 bases, with 16 bases between the two germline ends. The CDR3 DNA reads as TGTGCCAGTAGTATAGGTGGCGGGGGTCGGAATAGCAATCAGCCCCAGCATTTT. Residues: CASSIGGGGRNSNQPQHF.

The chain has TRBV30 and TRBJ2-7; D ambiguous. V lost 2 bases, J lost 3 bases, and 11 bases lay in between. The germline V gene has CDR1 GTSNPN and CDR2 SVGIG (reference sequence). The length of the CDR3 is 13 residues. CDR3 sequence: CAWSRDTNYEQYF. The CDR3 DNA follows: TGTGCCTGGAGTAGAGACACGAACTACGAGCAGTACTTC.

The chain combines TRBV6-5 with TRBJ2-7; TRBD2 aligns across 10 bases. In germline, CDR1 is MNHEY, CDR2 SVGAGI. V shed 5 bases, J shed 3 bases, and the junction held 1 base outside the gene matches. This CDR3 contains 13 residues. The CDR3 DNA reads as TGTGCCAGCAGTCGGACTAGCGGCTACGAGCAGTACTTC. This translates into CASSRTSGYEQYF.

The gene calls are TRBV21-1 and TRBJ2-2. TRBV21-1 is recorded as a pseudogene. This CDR3 spans 10 amino acids. The CDR3 bases are TGTGCCAGCAGCACCGGGGAGCTGTTTTTT. Amino acids: CASSTGELFF.

V is TRBV4-1 and J is TRBJ1-2; 7 bases map to TRBD1. From germline, CDR1 is MGHRA and CDR2 YSYEKL. V lost 0 bases, J lost 5 bases, and 15 bases stayed unmatched. The length of the CDR3 is 18 residues. The CDR3, as DNA: TGCGCCAGCAGCCAAGACGCGCGGGCCAGAGGGGGCTTTTATGGCTACACCTTC. Protein: CASSQDARARGGFYGYTF.

This rearrangement joins TRBV6-1 to TRBJ1-4; D is ambiguous. V was shortened by 8 bases and J by 4 bases, with 14 bases between the two germline ends. The CDR3 extends over 14 amino acids. Germline CDR1 and CDR2: MNHNS and SASEGT. CDR3 nucleotides: TGTGCCAGCCGCGTTGAACAGATTAATGAAAAACTGTTTTTT. It translates to CASRVEQINEKLFF.

The chain links TRBV7-2 to TRBJ2-7; 8 nucleotides agree with TRBD2. CDR3 size: 15 residues. Germline trimming cut 5 bases from V and 4 bases from J; bases unmatched to any gene: 10. Germline assignment: CDR1 SGHTA and CDR2 FQGNSA. CDR3 DNA sequence: TGTGCCAGCAGCCTTCGCAGCGGGAGTACTTACGAGCAGTACTTC. The encoded protein is CASSLRSGSTYEQYF.

The chain joins TRBV27 to TRBJ2-3; D is possibly TRBD1 (5 bases). Trimming stripped 1 base from V and 5 bases from J, with 13 bases between. The CDR3 is 15 amino acids. Germline values: CDR1 MNHEY, CDR2 SMNVEV (reference sequence). This CDR3 reads CASSLFPRAGDTQYF. The CDR3 DNA reads TGTGCCAGCAGTTTATTCCCCAGGGCTGGAGATACGCAGTATTTT.

This chain connects TRBV4-1 to TRBJ2-5; weak D call: TRBD1 (6 bases). Per germline, CDR1 MGHRA and CDR2 YSYEKL. Trimming took 3 bases from V and 5 from J, leaving 22 bases between them. The CDR3 is 17 amino acids. The CDR3 is CASSHGARGYDGETQYF. CDR3 nucleotides: TGCGCCAGCAGCCATGGTGCCAGGGGTTACGACGGGGAGACCCAGTACTTC.